Presented here are 22 T cell receptor beta chains from one specimen sequenced in a study of monozygotic twins with inflammatory bowel disease. TCRdb re-called the 5' RACE reads; one entry per CDR3 protein, DNA not given. The sample holds some 150,000 distinct CDR3 sequences. Material: blood. The receptor set was obtained from a human donor with ulcerative colitis or Crohn's disease, or a healthy co-twin of an affected twin (not recorded which).

The J gene is TRBJ1-4, the V gene TRBV12-3 or TRBV12-4. The CDR3 extends over 15 amino acids. The CDR3 loop reads CASRLDSGLHEKLFF.

This chain joins TRBV4-1 and TRBJ2-5; TCRdb's assignment of TRBD1 cannot be checked, as there is no DNA. The CDR3 spans 15 residues. Germline V gene sequence: CDR1 MGHRA, CDR2 YSYEKL. CDR3 loop: CASSQEGRAKETQYF.

This chain links TRBV5-6 with TRBJ2-3; TCRdb selects TRBD2, and the lack of DNA leaves this call unchecked. The CDR3 covers 16 residues. Germline V CDR1 and CDR2: SGHDT, YYEEEE. The CDR3 is CASSQGLAGRADTQYF.

This chain connects TRBV27 to TRBJ2-7. Germline CDR1 is MNHEY and CDR2 is SMNVEV (reference sequence). This CDR3 region has 14 residues. The CDR3 loop is CASSLSSPLYEQYF.

The rearrangement uses TRBV20-1 and TRBJ1-1; the TRBD1 assignment by TCRdb is unverifiable without DNA. Per the germline V gene, CDR1 is DFQATT and CDR2 is SNEGSKA (reference sequence). The CDR3 consists of 13 residues. The CDR3 sequence is CSAHTGMGTEAFF.

The V call is TRBV18, the J call TRBJ1-1. The CDR3 covers 13 residues. Per the germline V gene, CDR1 is KGHSH and CDR2 is LQKENI. The CDR3 is CASSPPVNTEAFF.

The V call is TRBV10-3, the J call TRBJ2-7; lacking DNA, the TRBD1 call made by TCRdb goes unchecked. Germline V gene data show CDR1 as ENHRY and CDR2 as SYGVKD. The CDR3 contains 12 residues. CDR3 sequence reads: CATGGTGVEQYF.

This chain uses TRBV11-2 with TRBJ1-5. This CDR3 is built from 17 residues. Germline values: CDR1 SGHAT, CDR2 FQNNGV. The CDR3 is CASSLIRRDEGNQPQHF. The full variable domain, with the rest looked up from reference TRBV11-2 and TRBJ1-5, is EAGVAQSPRYKIIEKRQSVAFWCNPISGHATLYWYQQILGQGPKLLIQFQNNGVVDDSQLPKDRFSAERLKGVDSTLKIQPAKLEDSAVYLCASSLIRRDEGNQPQHFGDGTRLSIL.

The chain employs TRBV6-2 or TRBV6-3 and TRBJ2-7. The germline gives CDR1 MNHEY, CDR2 SVGEGT. The CDR3 totals 15 residues. CDR3 sequence: CASSYSMDSSYEQYF.

CDR3 region: CSARDRSFNQPQHF. The chain uses TRBV20-1 and TRBJ1-5. The CDR3 is made up of 14 amino acids. CDR1 and CDR2 from the germline V gene are DFQATT and SNEGSKA (reference sequence).

This chain uses TRBV5-1 with TRBJ1-6. The CDR3 is made up of 16 amino acids. Germline V gene sequence: CDR1 SGHRS, CDR2 YFSETQ. The CDR3 sequence: CASRQDLASKGSPLHF.

V gene TRBV24-1 combines with J gene TRBJ1-2. Looked up from germline, CDR1 is KGHDR and CDR2 is SFDVKD. The CDR3 runs 14 residues. The CDR3 reads CATSDSYTRDGYTF.

The V call is TRBV11-2, the J call TRBJ2-3; TCRdb's D gene call, TRBD2, goes unchecked for lack of DNA. Germline CDR1 is SGHAT and CDR2 is FQNNGV. The CDR3 is made up of 16 amino acids. CDR3 in amino acids: CASSTLGAGGVDTQYF.

The J gene is TRBJ2-5, the V gene TRBV24-1; the TCRdb D gene call, TRBD1, has no DNA to confirm it. This CDR3 is built from 17 residues. Per the germline V gene, CDR1 is KGHDR and CDR2 is SFDVKD. CDR3 residues: CATSGEFATGKEETQYF.

The chain couples TRBV29-1 to TRBJ2-7; TCRdb indicates TRBD1, and absent DNA this call remains unverified. Germline lookup yields CDR1 SQVTM and CDR2 ANQGSEA. This CDR3 has 12 amino acids. The CDR3: CSVEVGIGEQYF.

The chain uses TRBV19 and TRBJ1-5; the D gene TCRdb calls, TRBD1, cannot be checked with no DNA. CDR1 and CDR2 (germline): LNHDA, SQIVND (reference sequence). The length of the CDR3 is 14 residues. The chain's CDR3 is CASSWNRGNQPQHF. Complete variable domain (other parts from reference TRBV19 and TRBJ1-5): DGGITQSPKYLFRKEGQNVTLSCEQNLNHDAMYWYRQDPGQGLRLIYYSQIVNDFQKGDIAEGYSVSREKKESFPLTVTSAQKNPTAFYLCASSWNRGNQPQHFGDGTRLSIL.

The V and J genes are TRBV15 and TRBJ2-7. CDR3 length: 12 amino acids. Per germline, CDR1 LNHNV and CDR2 YYDKDF (reference sequence). CDR3 amino acids: CATSSGFYEQYF.

V gene TRBV6-5 combines with J gene TRBJ1-5. In germline, CDR1 is MNHEY, CDR2 SVGAGI. There are 13 residues in the CDR3. The CDR3: CASSQVGNQPQHF.

The rearrangement links TRBV7-2 to TRBJ2-1. CDR1 and CDR2 from the germline V gene are SGHTA and FQGNSA. CDR3 length: 14 residues. This CDR3 is CASSPSSAYNEQFF.

This sequence joins TRBV20-1 and TRBJ1-5; TCRdb returns TRBD1, unconfirmable since there is no DNA. This CDR3 comprises 15 residues. CDR1 is DFQATT, CDR2 SNEGSKA, per germline (reference sequence). The CDR3 reads CSARDPGQANQPQHF.

The genes are TRBV5-1 and TRBJ2-7; TCRdb picks TRBD1, but there is no DNA to check that call. CDR1 is SGHRS and CDR2 is YFSETQ in the germline V gene. There are 14 residues in the CDR3. The CDR3 spells CASSLGDRASEQYF.

The chain uses TRBV7-6 and TRBJ2-7; the D call from TCRdb, TRBD1, cannot be confirmed without DNA. Germline V gene lookup returns CDR1 SGHVS and CDR2 FNYEAQ. This CDR3 region has 15 residues. The chain's CDR3 is CASSYRGGGSYEQYF.